This T cell receptor beta chain was documented in a study of OX40 agonist ivuxolimab in advanced cancers. Study context: The dose-escalation cohort had hepatocellular carcinoma, melanoma, renal cell or head and neck cancer.

Autoimmune disease history or systemic immunosuppression led to patient exclusion. By frequency in the sample, this clone is medium-sized. Its antigen is unidentified. Whole-study findings and limits: Compared with others, partial responders at 0.1-3.0 mg/kg displayed clonal expansion among the lowest.

The protocol was immunoSEQ multiplex PCR, while the TCRdb copy is restricted to in-frame clones and leaves out a portion. The data hold about 19,000 clones, with 78% observed a single time. The sample consisted of CD4+ or CD8+ T cells sorted from blood, taken in a trial of the OX40 agonist ivuxolimab. The TCR comes from an adult with an advanced solid tumor such as melanoma, head and neck, liver or kidney cancer.

The CDR3 region has the DNA TGTGCCAGCAGAATGGGACAGGGGGCGGACGAGCAGTACTTC. It is translated as CASRMGQGADEQYF. V and J are TRBV6-1 and TRBJ2-7, with 12 nucleotides matching TRBD1. Germline-derived CDR1 and CDR2 are MNHNS and SASEGT. The CDR3 spans 14 residues. Losses at the gene ends were 6 bases for V and 5 bases for J; bases not matched to a gene: 5.